This T cell receptor beta chain was sequenced during a study of cytomegalovirus exposure and HLA in healthy donors. General study findings and limits: Per published accounts, TCR beta sequences correctly predicted the HLA-A and HLA-B alleles of most subjects.

With 60 Vbeta and 13 Jbeta primers, the PCR was carried out. Libraries were prepared by immunoSEQ multiplex PCR; TCRdb keeps only in-frame clonotypes and omits some of them. This sample has some 140,000 clones, with around four fifths found just once. This CDR3 is 14 amino acids long. CDR1 ENHRY and CDR2 SYGVKD come from the germline V gene. Trimming removed 6 bases from V and 1 base from J; junction bases left unmatched: 1. A note on this clone: The antigen is undetermined.

The specimen was PBMCs. The chain combines TRBV10-3 with TRBJ2-3, with TRBD2 matching 10 bases. This clonotype was sampled from a male donor in good health and CMV-seropositive. The CDR3 region has the DNA TGTGCCATCAGCGGGACTAGCGGCACAGATACGCAGTATTTT. Protein product: CAISGTSGTDTQYF.